This entry describes one TCR beta chain. What it recognizes is unknown. The protocol was immunoSEQ multiplex PCR, while the TCRdb copy is restricted to in-frame clones and leaves out a portion. The table lists about 12,000 clones, around nine tenths of them singletons. The source of the sample is a study of OX40 agonist ivuxolimab in advanced cancers. Trimming removed 2 bases from V and 7 bases from J, with 19 bases in between. Germline V gene data show CDR1 as SGHKS and CDR2 as YYEKEE (reference sequence). The CDR3 loop spans 15 amino acids. Study-wide results and caveats: Expanded clones belonging to CD8+ T cells outnumbered, on average, those of CD4+.

The sample in question was CD4+ or CD8+ T cells sorted from blood, obtained in a trial of the OX40 agonist ivuxolimab. The sequence was obtained from an adult with an advanced solid tumor such as melanoma, head and neck, liver or kidney cancer. This chain joins TRBV5-5 and TRBJ2-7, with D tentatively TRBD1 (5 bases). CDR3 DNA: TGTGCCAGCAGCTTCGGGCAGGGCATCCTTCTTGAGCAGTACTTC. It is translated as CASSFGQGILLEQYF.